A selection of T cell receptor beta chains follows, all from one sample in a study of T cell changes during pregnancy in multiple sclerosis. Here immunoSEQ multiplex PCR was the method, and the copy in TCRdb shows in-frame clones only, minus some. Here the sample spans 100,000 or so clones, around 92% being singletons. The sample in question was peripheral blood, obtained after pregnancy. The origin of the receptors is a female donor with multiple sclerosis, enrolled in a pregnancy study. The CDR3 runs from the conserved cysteine through the conserved F or W. Each record gives: V gene, D gene, clone size, J gene, CDR3 protein, CDR3 DNA. D genes are given only for firm matches. Size is stated for part of the rows, as once, few or many counts, or as a class when the clone is expanded.

V: TRBV5-1; D: .; size: .; J: TRBJ1-1; CDR3: CASSLQGWDEAFF; DNA: TGCGCCAGCAGCTTGCAGGGGTGGGATGAAGCTTTCTTT
V: TRBV30; D: TRBD2; size: .; J: TRBJ2-7; CDR3: CAWKSGTTYEQYF; DNA: TGTGCCTGGAAGAGCGGGACTACCTACGAGCAGTACTTC
V: TRBV19; D: .; size: .; J: TRBJ2-5; CDR3: CASSIVASMETQYF; DNA: TGTGCCAGTAGTATTGTGGCTAGCATGGAGACCCAGTACTTC
V: TRBV6-5; D: .; size: once; J: TRBJ1-1; CDR3: CASSYGGNTEAFF; DNA: TGTGCCAGCAGTTACGGAGGGAACACTGAAGCTTTCTTT
V: TRBV6-5; D: TRBD2; size: .; J: TRBJ2-5; CDR3: CASSYIRGGWETQYF; DNA: TGTGCCAGCAGTTACATCCGGGGGGGCTGGGAGACCCAGTACTTC
V: TRBV5-5; D: TRBD1; size: .; J: TRBJ1-3; CDR3: CASSSGQVGNTIYF; DNA: TGTGCCAGCAGTTCTGGACAGGTTGGAAACACCATATATTTT
V: TRBV5-6; D: .; size: .; J: TRBJ2-1; CDR3: CASFRRANSYNEQFF; DNA: TGTGCCAGCTTCAGGAGGGCAAATTCCTACAATGAGCAGTTCTTC
V: TRBV9; D: .; size: .; J: TRBJ1-1; CDR3: CASSVATMNTEAFF; DNA: TGTGCCAGCAGCGTAGCTACGATGAACACTGAAGCTTTCTTT
V: TRBV30; D: .; size: .; J: TRBJ2-1; CDR3: CAWIEGLGRYNEQFF; DNA: TGTGCCTGGATTGAGGGTCTGGGGAGATACAATGAGCAGTTCTTC
V: TRBV5-1; D: .; size: .; J: TRBJ2-7; CDR3: CASSLVQGRSYEQYF; DNA: TGCGCCAGCAGCTTGGTCCAGGGTCGGTCCTACGAGCAGTACTTC
V: TRBV5-4; D: TRBD1; size: .; J: TRBJ2-7; CDR3: CASSLAGTGFYEQYF; DNA: TGTGCCAGCAGCTTGGCCGGGACAGGGTTTTACGAGCAGTACTTC
V: TRBV5-1; D: TRBD2; size: .; J: TRBJ2-1; CDR3: CATKAGGPSYNEQFF; DNA: TGCGCCACCAAAGCGGGAGGGCCGTCGTACAATGAGCAGTTCTTC
V: TRBV5-6; D: .; size: .; J: TRBJ1-2; CDR3: CASSRNTGIQGYTF; DNA: TGTGCCAGCAGCAGGAATACCGGGATCCAAGGCTACACCTTC
V: TRBV15; D: TRBD1; size: .; J: TRBJ1-4; CDR3: CATADGTGGVEKLFF; DNA: TGTGCCACCGCCGACGGGACAGGGGGCGTAGAAAAACTGTTTTTT
V: TRBV5-1; D: .; size: .; J: TRBJ2-1; CDR3: CASSLAPGRGHTYNEQFF; DNA: TGCGCCAGCAGCTTGGCCCCGGGTAGGGGACATACTTACAATGAGCAGTTCTTC
V: TRBV30; D: TRBD1; size: .; J: TRBJ2-7; CDR3: CAWSVLGTGHYEQYF; DNA: TGTGCCTGGAGTGTACTCGGGACAGGGCACTACGAGCAGTACTTC
V: TRBV7-2; D: TRBD2; size: .; J: TRBJ2-1; CDR3: CASSASGGVSYNEQFF; DNA: TGTGCCAGCAGCGCCAGCGGGGGGGTCTCCTACAATGAGCAGTTCTTC
V: TRBV10-3; D: .; size: .; J: TRBJ2-5; CDR3: CAIGPTIETQYF; DNA: TGTGCCATCGGGCCAACAATAGAGACCCAGTACTTC
V: TRBV6-5; D: TRBD1; size: .; J: TRBJ1-4; CDR3: CASRSAGGTNEKLFF; DNA: TGTGCCAGCAGGTCCGCAGGGGGAACAAATGAAAAACTGTTTTTT
V: TRBV2; D: TRBD2; size: .; J: TRBJ2-1; CDR3: CASSPSGRRVEQFF; DNA: TGTGCCAGCAGCCCATCCGGGAGGCGGGTTGAGCAGTTCTTC
V: TRBV2; D: .; size: .; J: TRBJ2-7; CDR3: CASSEWVASKQYF; DNA: TGTGCCAGCAGTGAATGGGTCGCTAGCAAGCAGTACTTC
V: TRBV13; D: TRBD2; size: .; J: TRBJ2-7; CDR3: CASSLRSGAHEQYF; DNA: TGTGCCAGCAGCTTAAGGAGCGGGGCCCACGAGCAGTACTTC
V: TRBV4-1; D: .; size: .; J: TRBJ1-2; CDR3: CASSQEATRKVYGYTF; DNA: TGCGCCAGCAGCCAAGAGGCTACCAGGAAGGTCTATGGCTACACCTTC
V: TRBV18; D: TRBD2; size: .; J: TRBJ2-7; CDR3: CASSPVSGTGTFYEQYF; DNA: TGTGCCAGCTCACCGGTTAGCGGGACTGGCACCTTTTACGAGCAGTACTTC
V: TRBV10-2; D: TRBD1; size: .; J: TRBJ1-4; CDR3: CASRPGGEGEKLFF; DNA: TGCGCCAGCAGACCAGGGGGAGAAGGTGAAAAACTGTTTTTT
V: TRBV2; D: TRBD2; size: .; J: TRBJ2-1; CDR3: CASSPGLANLISYNEQFF; DNA: TGTGCCAGCAGTCCGGGACTAGCGAACCTTATCTCCTACAATGAGCAGTTCTTC